These 7 T cell receptor beta chains were sequenced from one sample in a study of beta chain features in type 1 diabetes. Expressed TCRB transcripts got sequenced, as all isolated RNA was reverse transcribed. Sequencing was performed with immunoSEQ multiplex PCR; in TCRdb, only in-frame clones are kept and a portion is missing. Of under 450,000 clones detected, over 12% appear once; the ten largest clones hold under 0.02%. The sample comprised naive CD4+ T cells from blood. Every receptor here comes from a woman in her late teens or twenties in good health.

The rearrangement uses TRBV4-1 and TRBJ2-7; 9 bases map to TRBD2. CDR3 length: 15 amino acids. Per the germline V gene, CDR1 is MGHRA and CDR2 is YSYEKL. The V gene end was trimmed by 4 bases and the J gene end by 5 bases; junction bases not matched to a gene: 9. The CDR3: CASSLRAVAGDEQYF. As DNA, the CDR3 is TGCGCCAGCAGCCTCAGGGCGGTAGCGGGAGACGAGCAGTACTTC.

The V call is TRBV6-5, the J call TRBJ2-5; D remains unclear. V was cut by 6 bases and J by 2 bases, with 10 bases left in between. Germline CDR1 and CDR2: MNHEY and SVGAGI. The CDR3 has 13 amino acids. The CDR3 region has the DNA TGTGCCAGCAGCCGACACCGACAAGAGACCCAGTACTTC. This codes for CASSRHRQETQYF.

This clone was counted a few times. This chain connects TRBV28 to TRBJ2-5; the D gene is possibly TRBD2 (6 bases). V was pared by 5 bases and J by 0 bases, with 13 bases between. CDR3 length: 15 amino acids. The germline CDR1 and CDR2 sequences are MDHEN and SYDVKM. Here the CDR3 DNA reads TGTGCCAGCAGTCCATACCGGGACTACCAAGAGACCCAGTACTTC. It translates to CASSPYRDYQETQYF.

The chain recombines TRBV7-2 with TRBJ2-1, with D possibly matching TRBD2 (6 bases). Trimming cost V 4 bases and J 6 bases, with 19 bases left between them. The CDR3 extends over 16 amino acids. Germline lookup yields CDR1 SGHTA and CDR2 FQGNSA. CDR3 loop: CASSSAPGRRVNEQFF. As DNA, the CDR3 is TGTGCCAGCAGCTCAGCACCGGGGAGGAGGGTCAATGAGCAGTTCTTC.

The chain carries TRBV9 and TRBJ1-4, with a possible D match to TRBD1 (6 bases). Germline V gene sequence: CDR1 SGDLS, CDR2 YYNGEE. The CDR3 has 14 residues. V lost 2 bases and J 8 bases, leaving 13 bases between the germline ends. The CDR3 here is CASSVHRVDEKLFF. CDR3 sequence (DNA): TGTGCCAGCAGCGTCCACAGGGTTGACGAAAAACTGTTTTTT.

The table lists this clone with a few counts. This chain links TRBV10-3 with TRBJ1-5; no clear D gene. The CDR3 loop spans 12 amino acids. Trimming shortened V by 8 bases and J by 2 bases, and 7 bases separated the two germline ends. The germline V gene encodes CDR1 ENHRY and CDR2 SYGVKD. The CDR3 region is CAIGQGNQPQHF. CDR3 DNA: TGTGCCATCGGGCAGGGCAATCAGCCCCAGCATTTT.

The chain carries TRBV28 and TRBJ2-4; 7 bases fit TRBD1. V lost 3 bases to trimming and J lost 0 bases; unmatched junction nucleotides: 2. Germline V gives CDR1 MDHEN, CDR2 SYDVKM. The CDR3 runs 15 residues. The CDR3 coding sequence is TGTGCCAGCAGTTTGAGACAGGGAGCCAAAAACATTCAGTACTTC. It yields the protein CASSLRQGAKNIQYF.